The clone carrying this TCR beta chain came up once. Its antigen is as yet unknown. Pooling was applied to second doses at about 4 or about 12 weeks. The assay was immunoSEQ multiplex PCR, and TCRdb's table has in-frame clones only and misses some. The data hold around 200,000 clones, with 70% to 90% observed a single time. The V end was cut by 6 bases, the J end by 1 base, with 7 bases between. The CDR3 has 14 residues. The V gene's germline CDR1 is MDHEN and CDR2 SYDVKM. This record belongs to a study of T cell responses to AZD1222 COVID-19 vaccine. General observations from the study: Without day 14 samples, only post-peak T cell repertoires were studied. At study baseline, merely roughly 6 AZD1222 recipients were seropositive. There were mostly white British donors and more females than males, and clonal diversity was possibly underestimated.

The sequence was obtained from an adult who received the AZD1222 COVID-19 vaccine. The gene calls are TRBV28 and TRBJ2-6; D gene uncertain. Sample: peripheral blood, taken 28 days after the second AZD1222 dose. The CDR3 sequence: CASSQESGANVLTF. The CDR3 nucleotides read TGTGCCAGCAGCCAGGAGTCTGGGGCCAACGTCCTGACTTTC.